This record looks at one TCR beta chain sequence and its context. What it recognizes is unknown. The sample belongs to a study of CD8 T cells in Susac syndrome. Points from the study as a whole: Regarding the TCR sequencing and HLA analysis, the study admitted that a relatively small number of individuals were involved. Clonal expansion was not seen in any Susac syndrome CD4+ T cell repertoire.

In germline, CDR1 is LGHDT, CDR2 YNNKEL (reference sequence). The CDR3 has 14 amino acids. V dropped 4 bases and J dropped 3; count of bases not matched to a gene: 6. The authors reverse transcribed roughly 0.5 to 1 ug RNA with random hexamers. Coverage of TCR beta CDR3 amplification by immunoSEQ multiplex PCR extended to 54 Vbeta and 13 Jbeta. TCRdb processed the immunoSEQ multiplex PCR reads anew with MiXCR; each CDR3 protein has one entry. The sample yields around 170,000 distinct CDR3 sequences, approximately 94% seen once. Negative isolation yielded the CD8+ and CD4+ T cells, while FACS enriched the TEMRA cells.

This chain uses TRBV3-1 with TRBJ2-7; 7 bases agree with TRBD1. The receptor's source is a human donor with Susac syndrome. Sequenced material: CD4+ T cells from PBMCs. In nucleotides, the CDR3 is TGTGCCAGCAGCCTCAGGACAGGAATCTACGAGCAGTACTTC. This gives the protein CASSLRTGIYEQYF.